What follows are 19 T cell receptor beta chains derived from one specimen sequenced in a study of T-cell reconstitution after alpha-beta-depleted transplantation in children (dated by TCRdb to about 2016). Receptor libraries were prepared by PCR. The listed sequencing device is Illumina HiSeq 2500. Molecular barcoding was employed in the preparation of TCR libraries, with unique molecular identifiers being used to normalize TCRbeta repertoire quantification. TCRdb reran the public reads through fastp at Q25 and MiXCR, keeping productive beta chains. One record per CDR3 amino acid sequence lists the most common genes and DNA. The sample records 200,000 to 300,000 distinct CDR3 sequences, around 25% of which are singletons. Of the sample, roughly 2.5% falls within the top ten clones. The intended sense of this specimen's treatment or condition label: allogeneic hematopoietic cell transplantation with graft depleted of TCRalphabeta T cells and CD19 B cells.

The specimen comprised PBMCs, sampled before TCRalphabeta/CD19-depleted stem cell transplant. The receptors stem from a girl aged 2-10 years with Fanconi anemia, due to receive a stem cell transplant.

This clonotype was observed many times. The genes are TRBV29-1 and TRBJ1-2; TRBD1 agrees at 8 bases. CDR3 size: 15 residues. Germline V lookup: CDR1 SQVTM, CDR2 ANQGSEA. V lost 4 bases to trimming and J lost 7 bases; unmatched junction nucleotides: 14. In nucleotides, the CDR3 is TGCAGCGTTGTGATAGGAAGACAGGGGAAATTTGGCTACACCTTC. Translating gives CSVVIGRQGKFGYTF.

A few counts support this clonotype. The genes are TRBV12-3 or TRBV12-4 and TRBJ1-1; D is perhaps TRBD1 (6 bases). Trimming took 6 bases from V and 0 from J, leaving 23 bases between them. There are 18 residues in the CDR3. The CDR3 DNA reads TGTGCCAGCAGCCTCGGACAGCAAGTAGGCTACATGAACACTGAAGCTTTCTTT. It specifies CASSLGQQVGYMNTEAFF.

CDR3 loop: CASSFDSKRAGELFF. The CDR3 DNA sequence: TGTGCCAGCAGTTTTGATAGCAAGCGGGCCGGGGAGCTGTTTTTT. The rearrangement links TRBV12-3 or TRBV12-4 to TRBJ2-2; D possibly corresponds to TRBD2 (6 bases). The V end was cut by 3 bases, the J end by 6 bases, with 14 bases between. The CDR3 extends over 15 amino acids.

This clonotype was seen repeatedly, ten times or more. The CDR3 DNA reads as TGTGCCAGCAGGGGGGGTTTGGGTTCCTACAATGAGCAGTTCTTC. Residues: CASRGGLGSYNEQFF. V usage is TRBV27 and J usage is TRBJ2-1; D is perhaps TRBD2 (6 bases). The CDR3 has 15 amino acids. CDR1 is MNHEY, CDR2 SMNVEV, per germline (reference sequence). The ends were cut back, 6 bases at V and 1 base at J, with 13 bases in the middle.

This clonotype has at least ten counts. This chain uses TRBV11-2 with TRBJ2-2; D gene ambiguous. The germline V gene encodes CDR1 SGHAT and CDR2 FQNNGV. V lost 1 base to trimming and J lost 8 bases, with 11 bases between them. The CDR3 contains 14 residues. CDR3 coding DNA: TGTGCCAGCAGCTTAGTTAATTCCCCGGGGGAGCTGTTTTTT. Translation gives CASSLVNSPGELFF.

This clonotype appeared a few times. This chain joins TRBV29-1 and TRBJ1-2; tentative D call: TRBD1 (5 bases). Deletions cut 3 bases from V and 8 bases from J, with 10 bases between. CDR3 length equals 11 residues. Germline V gene sequence: CDR1 SQVTM, CDR2 ANQGSEA. CDR3 sequence (DNA): TGCAGCGTTGACGACAGATGGGGCTACACCTTC. Its protein product is CSVDDRWGYTF.

V gene TRBV4-1 combines with J gene TRBJ2-4; TRBD2 aligns across 7 bases. The CDR3 runs to 17 residues. Germline values: CDR1 MGHRA, CDR2 YSYEKL. V was clipped by 2 bases and J by 2 bases; unmatched bases: 9. The CDR3 reads CASSQPVAGHPKNIQYF. The CDR3 DNA reads TGCGCCAGCAGCCAACCGGTAGCGGGCCACCCCAAAAACATTCAGTACTTC.

V usage is TRBV29-1 and J usage is TRBJ2-7, with 7 bases identical to TRBD2. The trim removed 6 bases at V and 5 bases at J, leaving 16 bases unmatched. The V gene's germline CDR1 is SQVTM and CDR2 ANQGSEA. This CDR3 is 15 amino acids long. CDR3 sequence (DNA): TGCAGCGTAGGGAGGGGCGGGACTCTGACTGACGAGCAGTACTTC. Protein product: CSVGRGGTLTDEQYF.

This sequence joins TRBV2 and TRBJ2-1, with no clear D. The length of the CDR3 is 18 residues. Trimming pared 3 bases from V and 5 bases from J, leaving 23 bases between. Germline lookup yields CDR1 SNHLY and CDR2 FYNNEI. In DNA, the CDR3 is TGTGCCAGCAGTGACGGGCGGCCATCACCTATTAGTAACAATGAGCAGTTCTTC. Amino acids: CASSDGRPSPISNNEQFF.

This clonotype was counted only a few times. In nucleotides, the CDR3 is TGTGCCAGCAGTTTATTAGGCTCCGGGTCCCAAGAGACCCAGTACTTC. Translating it yields CASSLLGSGSQETQYF. The chain employs TRBV27 and TRBJ2-5; D is undetermined. The germline CDR1 and CDR2 sequences are MNHEY and SMNVEV (reference sequence). This CDR3 comprises 16 residues. V lost 1 base to trimming and J lost 1 base, with 13 bases between them.

In its sample, this clonotype was seen many times. J is TRBJ2-7 and V is TRBV27, with a possible D match to TRBD1 (6 bases). The CDR3 is 13 residues long. The germline V and J ends were trimmed by 6 bases and 6 bases, with 15 bases remaining between them. CDR1 is MNHEY, CDR2 SMNVEV, per germline (reference sequence). CDR3 loop: CASSVNRVGEQYF. As DNA, the CDR3 is TGTGCCAGCAGCGTAAACAGGGTTGGCGAGCAGTACTTC.

The J gene is TRBJ2-5, the V gene TRBV18, with 7 bases matching TRBD1. Germline loops: CDR1 KGHSH, CDR2 LQKENI. There are 13 residues in the CDR3. V shed 6 bases and J 3 bases; nucleotides not matched to a gene: 4. The CDR3 coding sequence is TGTGCCAGCTCTCCGACAGGGAAAGAGACCCAGTACTTC. Translated, it gives CASSPTGKETQYF.

The rearrangement links TRBV12-3 or TRBV12-4 to TRBJ1-6; no clear D gene. V lost 7 bases and J lost 9, with 19 bases in between. The CDR3 totals 15 residues. The CDR3: CASNTYGLGSSPLHF. In nucleotides, the CDR3 is TGTGCCAGCAACACCTACGGGCTGGGGAGTTCACCCCTCCACTTT.

This clonotype came up many times. The J gene is TRBJ2-7, the V gene TRBV10-3; D is uncertain. The CDR3 spans 12 residues. Trimming cost V 1 base and J 5 bases, with 6 bases left between them. The germline CDR1 and CDR2 sequences are ENHRY and SYGVKD. CDR3 DNA: TGTGCCATCAGTGAGTACAAGAACGAGCAGTACTTC. This encodes CAISEYKNEQYF.

This clonotype turned up a few times. The gene calls are TRBV6-1 and TRBJ2-1, with 9 bases lining up with TRBD2. Unmatched junction bases numbered 8, after V lost 4 bases and J lost 7 bases. The CDR3 covers 15 residues. CDR1 and CDR2 (germline): MNHNS, SASEGT. CDR3 amino acids: CASSVAGELFNEQFF. The CDR3 bases are TGTGCCAGCAGTGTAGCGGGAGAACTGTTTAATGAGCAGTTCTTC.

The chain's CDR3 is CSVVRAQETQYF. For the CDR3, the DNA is TGCAGCGTTGTCAGGGCCCAAGAGACCCAGTACTTC. The chain has TRBV29-1 and TRBJ2-5, with D perhaps TRBD1 (5 bases). With 4 bases removed from V and 1 base from J, the gap between germline ends came to 7 bases. Germline assignment: CDR1 SQVTM and CDR2 ANQGSEA. This CDR3 contains 12 residues. The complete variable domain, with remaining parts taken from reference TRBV29-1 and TRBJ2-5, reads SAVISQKPSRDICQRGTSLTIQCQVDSQVTMMFWYRQQPGQSLTLIATANQGSEATYESGFVIDKFPISRPNLTFSTLTVSNMSPEDSSIYLCSVVRAQETQYFGPGTRLLVL.

The chain links TRBV20-1 to TRBJ2-7; TRBD1 aligns across 8 bases. Germline V gene data show CDR1 as DFQATT and CDR2 as SNEGSKA (reference sequence). J lost 4 bases, V lost 6 bases, and 11 bases had no gene match. The CDR3 covers 14 residues. The DNA of the CDR3 is TGCAGTGCCCTGGGAGAGACAGGGGCATACGAGCAGTACTTC. This codes for CSALGETGAYEQYF.

This clonotype was seen ten or more times. The CDR3, as DNA: TGTGCCAGCAGCTTGGATGGGGCAGGGCTGGGCGAGCAGTACTTC. Amino acid sequence: CASSLDGAGLGEQYF. The chain joins TRBV5-6 to TRBJ2-7, with a possible D match to TRBD1 (5 bases). V was shortened by 0 bases and J by 6 bases, with 16 bases between the two germline ends. Per the germline V gene, CDR1 is SGHDT and CDR2 is YYEEEE. The CDR3 length is 15 residues.

In this sample, this clonotype turned up many times. CDR3 amino acids: CASSYSGTGRVTGELFF. CDR3 in DNA: TGTGCCAGCAGTTACTCCGGGACAGGCCGAGTCACCGGGGAGCTGTTTTTT. The chain employs TRBV6-5 and TRBJ2-2; 8 bases fit TRBD1. The V gene's germline CDR1 is MNHEY and CDR2 SVGAGI. This CDR3 spans 17 amino acids. Trimming at V came to 0 bases and at J to 4 bases, leaving 7 bases not matched to a gene.